This T cell receptor (beta chain) was sequenced in a study of cytomegalovirus exposure and HLA in healthy donors. Repertoires were generated with immunoSEQ multiplex PCR, while TCRdb's copy carries only in-frame clones and drops some. The sample consists of over 250,000 clones, around 87% of them appearing once. The CDR3 is made up of 14 amino acids. V was shortened by 3 bases and J by 1 base, with 9 bases between the two germline ends. CDR1 and CDR2 (germline): LNHDA, SQIVND (reference sequence). The sequenced sample was PBMCs. This clonotype was sampled from a woman younger than 45 in good health and CMV-seropositive. J is TRBJ1-1 and V is TRBV19; D is unresolved. DNA of the CDR3: TGTGCCAGTAGTATCGGCGGAGGGAACACTGAAGCTTTCTTT. It specifies CASSIGGGNTEAFF.